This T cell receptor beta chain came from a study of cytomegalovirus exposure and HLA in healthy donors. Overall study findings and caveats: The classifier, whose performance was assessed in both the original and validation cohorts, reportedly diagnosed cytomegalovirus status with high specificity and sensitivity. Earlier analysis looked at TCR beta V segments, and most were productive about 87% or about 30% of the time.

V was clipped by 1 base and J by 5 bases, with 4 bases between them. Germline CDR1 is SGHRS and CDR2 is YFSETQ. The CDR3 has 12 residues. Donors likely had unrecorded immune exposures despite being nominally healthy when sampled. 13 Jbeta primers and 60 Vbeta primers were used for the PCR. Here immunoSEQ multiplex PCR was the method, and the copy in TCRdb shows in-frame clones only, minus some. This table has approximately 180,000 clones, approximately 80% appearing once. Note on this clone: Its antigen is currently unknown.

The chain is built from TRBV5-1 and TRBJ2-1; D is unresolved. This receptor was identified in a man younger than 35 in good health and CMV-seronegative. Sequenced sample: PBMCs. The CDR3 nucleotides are TGCGCCAGCAGCTTGCAGGACAATGAGCAGTTCTTC. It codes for CASSLQDNEQFF.